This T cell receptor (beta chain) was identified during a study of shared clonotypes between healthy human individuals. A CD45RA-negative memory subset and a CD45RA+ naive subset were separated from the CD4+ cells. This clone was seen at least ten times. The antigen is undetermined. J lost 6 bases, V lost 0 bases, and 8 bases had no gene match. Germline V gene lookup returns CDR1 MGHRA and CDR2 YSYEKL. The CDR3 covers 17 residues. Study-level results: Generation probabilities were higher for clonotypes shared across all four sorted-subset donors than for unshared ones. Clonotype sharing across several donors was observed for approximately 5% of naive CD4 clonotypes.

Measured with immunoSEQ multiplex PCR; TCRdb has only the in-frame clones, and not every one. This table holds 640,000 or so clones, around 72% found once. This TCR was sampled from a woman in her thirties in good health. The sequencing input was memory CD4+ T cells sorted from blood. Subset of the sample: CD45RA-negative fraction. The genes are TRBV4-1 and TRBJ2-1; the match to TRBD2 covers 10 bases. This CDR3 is CASSQDFLAGVPNEQFF. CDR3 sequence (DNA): TGCGCCAGCAGCCAAGACTTTCTAGCGGGAGTACCCAATGAGCAGTTCTTC.